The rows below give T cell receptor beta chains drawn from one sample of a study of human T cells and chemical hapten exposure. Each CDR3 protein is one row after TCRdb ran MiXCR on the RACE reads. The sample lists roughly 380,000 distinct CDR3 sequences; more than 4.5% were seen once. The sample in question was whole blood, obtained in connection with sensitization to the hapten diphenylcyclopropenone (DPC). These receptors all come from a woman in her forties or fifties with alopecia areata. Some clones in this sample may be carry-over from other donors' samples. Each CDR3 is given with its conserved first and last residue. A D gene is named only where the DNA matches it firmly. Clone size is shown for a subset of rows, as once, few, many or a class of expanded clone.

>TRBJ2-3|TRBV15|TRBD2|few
CATSRDPGGFTDTQYF
TGTGCCACCAGCAGAGATCCCGGGGGGTTCACAGATACGCAGTATTTT
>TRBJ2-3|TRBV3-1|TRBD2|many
CASSHPGGSGGGTDTQYF
TGTGCCAGCAGCCACCCCGGGGGTAGCGGGGGCGGCACAGATACGCAGTATTTT
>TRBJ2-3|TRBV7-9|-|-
CASSLDLGSSTDTQYF
TGTGCCAGCAGCTTAGATCTGGGGTCTAGCACAGATACGCAGTATTTT
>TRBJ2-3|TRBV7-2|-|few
CATVQPSSTDTQYF
TGTGCCACCGTACAGCCATCTAGCACAGATACGCAGTATTTT
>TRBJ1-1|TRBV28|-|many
CASSSRPSEAFF
TGTGCCAGCAGCTCCCGGCCGTCGGAAGCTTTCTTT
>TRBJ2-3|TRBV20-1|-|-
CSERGGLADTQYF
TGCAGTGAAAGGGGGGGGCTCGCAGATACGCAGTATTTT
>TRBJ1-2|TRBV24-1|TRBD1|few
CATSDLHRGGYTF
TGTGCCACCAGTGATTTGCACAGGGGTGGCTACACCTTC
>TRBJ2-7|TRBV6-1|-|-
CASSEEGLGPYEQYF
TGTGCCAGCAGTGAAGAGGGTTTGGGTCCCTACGAGCAGTACTTC
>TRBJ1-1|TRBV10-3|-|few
CAISESGWGNTEAFF
TGTGCCATCAGTGAGTCAGGCTGGGGGAACACTGAAGCTTTCTTT
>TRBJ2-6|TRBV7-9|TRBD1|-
CASSPRPGTGNGANVLTF
TGTGCCAGCAGCCCTCGTCCCGGGACAGGGAACGGGGCCAACGTCCTGACTTTC
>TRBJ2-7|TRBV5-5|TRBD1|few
CASSLWDREGEEQYF
TGTGCCAGCAGCCTCTGGGACAGGGAGGGAGAGGAGCAGTACTTC
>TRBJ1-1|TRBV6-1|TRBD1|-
CASLPRAGTGGNTEAFF
TGTGCCAGCCTTCCCAGAGCCGGGACAGGGGGTAACACTGAAGCTTTCTTT
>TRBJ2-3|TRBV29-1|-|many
CSVDLGARTDTQYF
TGCAGCGTTGACTTGGGGGCCCGGACAGATACGCAGTATTTT
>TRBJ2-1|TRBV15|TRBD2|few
CATSREIVAGAGYNEQFF
TGTGCCACCAGCAGAGAGATCGTCGCGGGAGCAGGCTACAATGAGCAGTTCTTC
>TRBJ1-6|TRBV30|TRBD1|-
CARSRDRTGSSYNSPLHF
TGTGCCCGCAGCCGTGACCGGACAGGGAGCTCCTATAATTCACCCCTCCACTTT
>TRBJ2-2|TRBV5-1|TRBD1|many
CASSGTGATGELFF
TGCGCCAGCAGCGGGACAGGGGCCACCGGGGAGCTGTTTTTT